This TCR beta chain was recovered during a study of T cell repertoires in cytomegalovirus infection. Study information: Both a matching HLA type and CMV infection were indicated by public TCR beta signatures.

In TCRdb, the reads were re-called with MiXCR into one record per CDR3 protein. The sample has fewer than 550,000 distinct CDR3 sequences; about a quarter are singletons. The CDR3 is made up of 17 amino acids. The germline gives CDR1 SGHAT, CDR2 FQNNGV. V was shortened by 1 base and J by 1 base, with 16 bases between the two germline ends. Source material: PBMCs. This chain joins TRBV11-2 and TRBJ1-1; D is unclear. This TCR came from a human donor in good health (CMV status not recorded). Some clones in this sample may be carry-over from other donors' samples. This CDR3 is CASSLVSVGYTNTEAFF. CDR3 nucleotide sequence: TGTGCCAGCAGCTTAGTTTCCGTAGGGTACACGAACACTGAAGCTTTCTTT. The entire variable domain, with the rest obtained from reference TRBV11-2 and TRBJ1-1, is as follows: EAGVAQSPRYKIIEKRQSVAFWCNPISGHATLYWYQQILGQGPKLLIQFQNNGVVDDSQLPKDRFSAERLKGVDSTLKIQPAKLEDSAVYLCASSLVSVGYTNTEAFFGQGTRLTVV.